Listed here is a single T cell receptor beta chain. No antigen is known for it. Base-call qualities are not available, and no considerably larger clone is one nucleotide away. The data were taken from a study of beta chain features in type 1 diabetes (dated by TCRdb to 2017 to 2018). Broadly, across the study: No differences in mean age, gender distribution, total cell number or subset yield were found between patients and healthy donors. Regulatory and stem cell-like memory subsets were isolated from only 8 patients and about eight healthy donors, whereas naive and central memory subsets came from all 28 donors. The study compared TCRB repertoires of sorted circulating CD4+ T cell subsets between recently diagnosed type 1 diabetes patients and matched healthy donors. Across all samples, fewer than 110,000,000 sorted cells were examined, and cell number per subset correlated strongly with RNA yield. What the research found in general, with its limitations: Shorter templates might be favored by PCR, yet because patient and control samples were amplified and corrected together, any such skew would affect both groups equally. Fewer insertions and more nucleotide deletions at VDJ recombination sites were observed in patients with type 1 diabetes, implying thymic rearrangement abnormalities. The naive, central memory and regulatory TCRB repertoires appeared to resemble one another more closely among patients than among healthy donors. Because cDNA was sequenced instead of genomic DNA, highly expressing activated cells could be over-represented, though the groups showed no difference in activation or CD3 levels. Because small numbers of individuals were included in the HLA sub-analyses, any influence of HLA type on TCRB rearrangement was left unresolved. In all four CD4+ subsets, TCRB CDR3 length was moderately but significantly shorter in type 1 diabetes patients.

The High Capacity cDNA Reverse Transcription Kit was used to reverse transcribe all of the isolated RNA, meaning that expressed TCRB transcripts were what got sequenced. Naive, central memory and regulatory T cell samples underwent deep immunoSEQ sequencing, averaging around 3.7 million total reads per sample. After sorted cells were lysed in RLT buffer, RNA was extracted with DNase-treated RNeasy Micro or Mini kits, with the choice depending on cell number. To prevent cross-contamination, every cell subset was processed on its own, while patient and healthy donor samples were processed together. Using the immunoSEQ multiplex PCR, TCRB sequences were amplified from cDNA into 87-bp fragments spanning the CDR3 region. Sequencing of the amplicons was done on the Illumina HiSeq platform. The authors' pipeline ran thus. Synthetic template baselines were used to correct PCR bias computationally, reads within Hamming distance 2 were collapsed together, and singletons that could not be merged were discarded. Reads were aligned to IMGT to assign V, D and J genes, CDR3 length, and insertions or deletions at six rearrangement sites. Within each subset, clonotype counts were normalized to the number of sorted cells before true diversity and Gini coefficients were calculated with the tcR R package. The overlap coefficient, calculated on TCRB nucleotide sequences, was used to quantify repertoire sharing. Out-of-frame TCRB sequences from naive cells were analyzed to stand in for the pre-selection repertoire. The table was pulled from immuneACCESS by TCRdb, which kept in-frame rearrangements only. Such tables lose some clones; where checked, under half of the loss comes from unresolved V genes, and the rest has no known cause. The DNA was the basis for D and trimming; V, J and clone size are from that table. The sample table records hundreds of thousands of clones; about 10% of these occur just once. Together, the top ten hold about 0.045% of the sample.

From each donor, a single peripheral blood sample of about 100 mL on average was drawn into heparinised tubes. Naive, central memory, regulatory and stem cell-like memory CD4+ T cells were sorted on a BD FACSAria II using a panel including CD45RO, CCR7, CD25, CD127, CD95 and CD27. Every sorted population had a purity above 95%. PBMCs were isolated immediately by Lymphoprep density gradient centrifugation and stained directly without culture. So that batch effects would be minimized, each experiment stained and sorted samples in pairs, pairing one healthy donor with one patient. The sequenced sample consisted of naive CD4+ T cells from blood. In light of the paper, this sample's cell subset or site label describes: true naive CD4+ T cells. This receptor was taken from a woman between 18 and 29 years old in good health.

The DNA sequence is as follows: TGTGCCAGCAGCCAAGAGACTTTCCAGCGGGGTTCCAGCGAGCAGTTCTTC. Translated, this gives CASSQETFQRGSSEQFF. The chain joins TRBV14 to TRBJ2-1; the central 7 bases match TRBD2. Including the terminal cysteine and phenylalanine, the CDR3 comprises 17 residues. Here the CDR3 DNA is all that survives: 51 bases in frame from base 1. Germline trimming: 0 bases from V, 10 bases from J; junction bases outside gene matches: 15. Based on the germline V gene, the CDR1 and CDR2 sequences are SGHDN and FVKESK.